The 11 T cell receptor beta chains below come from one sample, sequenced in a study of OX40 agonist ivuxolimab in advanced cancers. The library was built by means of the immunoSEQ multiplex PCR assay. TCRdb stores this immuneACCESS table with in-frame sequences only. Part of the clones is absent; in the studies checked, under half of the shortfall reflects unresolved V genes, and no reason is known for the rest. Here the sample has about 110,000 clones; about 92% occur a single time. 0.27% of the sample comes from the top ten. The material was CD4+ or CD8+ T cells sorted from blood, obtained in a trial of the OX40 agonist ivuxolimab. These receptors were taken from an adult with an advanced solid tumor such as melanoma, head and neck, liver or kidney cancer.

This chain joins TRBV12-5 and TRBJ1-1; D is undetermined. Germline CDR1 reads LGHNT; CDR2 reads FRNRAP. The CDR3 totals 14 residues. V was shortened by 8 bases and J by 4 bases, with 17 bases between the two germline ends. The CDR3, as DNA: TGTGCTAGTACGGGTGACATTAGTAGCACTGAAGCTTTCTTT. Translated: CASTGDISSTEAFF.

This sequence joins TRBV2 and TRBJ1-6; D is unresolved. V was pared by 8 bases and J by 0 bases, with 11 bases between. The CDR3 runs 15 residues. Germline-derived CDR1 and CDR2 are SNHLY and FYNNEI. The CDR3 bases are TGTGCCAGCGAACAGTCAAGCTCCTATAATTCACCCCTCCACTTT. Its translation is CASEQSSSYNSPLHF.

This chain joins TRBV6-1 and TRBJ2-7; unclear D gene. CDR3 length: 11 residues. Germline loops: CDR1 MNHNS, CDR2 SASEGT. The germline V and J ends were trimmed by 11 bases and 4 bases, with 12 bases remaining between them. CDR3 sequence (DNA): TGTGCCTCCCTTCTTTTGTACGAGCAGTACTTC. Translated: CASLLLYEQYF.

The gene calls are TRBV28 and TRBJ1-5; D perhaps matches TRBD1 (6 bases). Germline V lookup: CDR1 MDHEN, CDR2 SYDVKM. Between the trimmed V and J ends, which lost 6 bases and 4 bases, there was a span of 13 bases. The CDR3 has 14 residues. The CDR3 reads CASRTGQGNQPQHF. CDR3 bases: TGTGCCAGCAGAACAGGGCAGGGGAATCAGCCCCAGCATTTT.

This rearrangement joins TRBV5-5 to TRBJ1-1; D is undetermined. The germline CDR1 and CDR2 sequences are SGHKS and YYEKEE (reference sequence). Trimming took 0 bases from V and 1 from J, leaving 7 bases between them. The CDR3 length is 14 residues. In DNA form, the CDR3 reads TGTGCCAGCAGCTTGGGAACCCAGAACACTGAAGCTTTCTTT. This translates into CASSLGTQNTEAFF.

The chain couples TRBV7-2 to TRBJ1-2, with D tentatively TRBD1 (5 bases). This CDR3 comprises 14 residues. The V gene's germline CDR1 is SGHTA and CDR2 FQGNSA. V gave up 0 bases and J gave up 7 bases, with 12 bases separating them. The CDR3 is CASSLAAGPIGYTF. CDR3 bases: TGTGCCAGCAGCTTAGCAGCAGGGCCGATTGGCTACACCTTC.

The chain is built from TRBV19 and TRBJ1-1, with D hard to call. Deletions cut 4 bases from V and 3 bases from J, with 12 bases between. The length of the CDR3 is 14 residues. Germline CDR1 and CDR2: LNHDA and SQIVND (reference sequence). The CDR3 DNA reads TGTGCCAGTAGTAAGCGGGGAAGGGACACTGAAGCTTTCTTT. This encodes CASSKRGRDTEAFF.

This sequence joins TRBV7-9 and TRBJ2-7; D might be TRBD2 (6 bases). V lost 3 bases, J lost 3 bases, and 12 bases lay in between. The CDR3 is 14 amino acids. Germline V CDR1 and CDR2: SEHNR, FQNEAQ (reference sequence). The CDR3 region has the DNA TGTGCCAGCAGCTTGAGGGCGGGAATCTACGAGCAGTACTTC. Translation: CASSLRAGIYEQYF.

The chain recombines TRBV7-2 with TRBJ2-2; possibly TRBD1 for D (6 bases). Looked up from germline, CDR1 is SGHTA and CDR2 is FQGNSA. The V end was cut by 6 bases, the J end by 3 bases, with 14 bases between. This CDR3 has 15 amino acids. The CDR3 region is CASRKHRVDTGELFF. As DNA, the CDR3 is TGTGCCAGCAGGAAGCACAGGGTTGACACCGGGGAGCTGTTTTTT.

The chain links TRBV6-1 to TRBJ1-2; no reliable D call. This CDR3 has 13 residues. Germline CDR1 is MNHNS and CDR2 is SASEGT. V lost 4 bases and J lost 2, with 8 bases in between. CDR3 sequence: CASSVDANYGYTF. In DNA form, the CDR3 reads TGTGCCAGCAGTGTAGACGCGAACTATGGCTACACCTTC.

A note on this clone: The same CDR3 also results from other DNA sequences found in this sample. Here the CDR3 DNA reads TGTGCCAGCAGCCAAGATCACGGGGTTAAAGAGACCCAGTACTTC. Protein product: CASSQDHGVKETQYF. The rearrangement uses TRBV4-2 and TRBJ2-5; maybe TRBD2 (5 bases). The CDR3 covers 15 residues. The germline V gene encodes CDR1 LGHNA and CDR2 YNFKEQ. Between the trimmed V and J ends, which lost 0 bases and 3 bases, there was a span of 11 bases.